A single sample is the source of the 32 T cell receptor beta chains below, sequenced in a study of cytomegalovirus exposure and HLA in healthy donors. The PCR made use of 60 Vbeta and 13 Jbeta primers. Assay: immunoSEQ multiplex PCR; the TCRdb copy retains only in-frame clones and omits some. The table lists about 150,000 clones, about 79% of them singletons, with about 0.66% in the top ten. The sequenced sample consisted of PBMCs. The receptors shown here come from a male donor in good health and CMV-seronegative.

The V and J genes are TRBV29-1 and TRBJ2-7; the D gene is possibly TRBD2 (6 bases). Looked up from germline, CDR1 is SQVTM and CDR2 is ANQGSEA. The CDR3 consists of 11 residues. The ends were cut back, 4 bases at V and 5 bases at J, with 9 bases in the middle. This CDR3 reads CSVGREDEQYF. The CDR3 nucleotides read TGCAGCGTTGGCAGGGAGGACGAGCAGTACTTC.

This clone was seen a handful of times. This rearrangement joins TRBV19 to TRBJ1-4, with TRBD1 matching over 7 bases. CDR3 length: 14 amino acids. The trim removed 4 bases at V and 8 bases at J, leaving 7 bases unmatched. In germline, CDR1 is LNHDA, CDR2 SQIVND (reference sequence). CDR3 bases: TGTGCCAGTAGTAGGGACAGATTGGGAGAAAAACTGTTTTTT. It encodes CASSRDRLGEKLFF.

The chain has TRBV19 and TRBJ1-2; 8 nucleotides agree with TRBD1. Germline CDR1 is LNHDA and CDR2 is SQIVND (reference sequence). With V trimmed by 9 bases and J by 3 bases, 9 bases remained unmatched. The CDR3 extends over 14 amino acids. The CDR3, as DNA: TGTGCCAGGGGGGTTGGACAGGGATACTATGGCTACACCTTC. Translated, it gives CARGVGQGYYGYTF.

This rearrangement joins TRBV9 to TRBJ2-1, with 7 bases matching TRBD2. Trimming cost V 1 base and J 6 bases; bases outside gene matches: 10. The CDR3 totals 16 residues. CDR1 and CDR2 from the germline V gene are SGDLS and YYNGEE. In DNA, the CDR3 is TGTGCCAGCAGCGTATCGCTAGCGGAAGGGAGCAATGAGCAGTTCTTC. It translates to CASSVSLAEGSNEQFF.

The chain links TRBV11-2 to TRBJ1-4; possible D gene TRBD1, 6 bases. Trimming cost V 5 bases and J 8 bases, with 15 bases left between them. The CDR3 contains 14 residues. The germline V gene has CDR1 SGHAT and CDR2 FQNNGV. The CDR3 nucleotides read TGTGCCAGCAGCGAACCGACAGGACGAGAAAAACTGTTTTTT. This codes for CASSEPTGREKLFF.

The chain is built from TRBV5-1 and TRBJ2-7; 7 positions match TRBD1. The germline CDR1 and CDR2 sequences are SGHRS and YFSETQ. The CDR3 covers 15 residues. Trimming removed 4 bases from V and 3 bases from J; junction bases left unmatched: 10. CDR3 protein: CASSTYLGQNYEQYF. Here the CDR3 DNA reads TGCGCCAGCAGCACCTATCTGGGACAGAACTACGAGCAGTACTTC.

The J gene is TRBJ1-2, the V gene TRBV5-1; D possibly corresponds to TRBD1 (6 bases). The germline V and J ends were trimmed by 0 bases and 7 bases, with 16 bases remaining between them. The CDR3 spans 15 residues. Germline values: CDR1 SGHRS, CDR2 YFSETQ. CDR3 sequence: CASSLALNREGGYTF. The CDR3 nucleotides are TGCGCCAGCAGCTTGGCCTTGAACAGGGAAGGTGGCTACACCTTC. The full variable domain, in which reference TRBV5-1 and TRBJ1-2 provide the parts outside the CDR3, is KAGVTQTPRYLIKTRGQQVTLSCSPISGHRSVSWYQQTPGQGLQFLFEYFSETQRNKGNFPGRFSGRQFSNSRSEMNVSTLELGDSALYLCASSLALNREGGYTFGSGTRLTVV.

This rearrangement joins TRBV7-6 to TRBJ1-3; 7 bases map to TRBD1. This CDR3 is 14 amino acids long. Unmatched junction bases numbered 6, after V lost 5 bases and J lost 5 bases. The V gene's germline CDR1 is SGHVS and CDR2 FNYEAQ. As DNA, the CDR3 is TGTGCCAGCAGCCCAGGGGGACTCCGAAACACCATATATTTT. Its protein is CASSPGGLRNTIYF.

This clone was seen only once. The J gene is TRBJ2-1, the V gene TRBV7-9; the match to TRBD2 covers 8 bases. The germline CDR1 and CDR2 sequences are SEHNR and FQNEAQ (reference sequence). Losses at the gene ends were 1 base for V and 8 bases for J; bases not matched to a gene: 4. The CDR3 consists of 14 residues. CDR3 amino acids: CASSLVSRGDEQFF. CDR3 nucleotides: TGTGCCAGCAGCTTAGTTTCGCGGGGGGATGAGCAGTTCTTC.

This chain links TRBV2 with TRBJ2-5; 8 bases agree with TRBD1. The J call may be incorrect, as the DNA end agrees better with TRBJ2-7. The CDR3 runs 13 residues. From germline, CDR1 is SNHLY and CDR2 FYNNEI. Here the CDR3 DNA reads TGTGCCAGCGGGCGGGACAGGTCCTACGAGCAGTACTTC. This gives the protein CASGRDRSYEQYF.

The chain joins TRBV5-1 to TRBJ2-5; 11 nucleotides match TRBD2. Trimming took 2 bases from V and 2 from J; bases not matched to a gene: 2. Germline V CDR1 and CDR2: SGHRS, YFSETQ. The CDR3 covers 15 residues. The CDR3 nucleotides read TGCGCCAGCAGCTTTAGCGGGAGGGTTCAAGAGACCCAGTACTTC. It is translated as CASSFSGRVQETQYF.

The chain uses TRBV19 and TRBJ2-3; 13 nucleotides line up with TRBD2. Looked up from germline, CDR1 is LNHDA and CDR2 is SQIVND (reference sequence). This CDR3 is 15 amino acids long. V shed 10 bases and J 0 bases; nucleotides not matched to a gene: 4. In nucleotides, the CDR3 is TGTGCCACCCAGGGACTAGCGGGAAGCACAGATACGCAGTATTTT. Translated: CATQGLAGSTDTQYF.

Remarks on this clone: This specimen includes other DNA sequences encoding the same CDR3. The genes are TRBV5-4 and TRBJ2-3; maybe TRBD1 (5 bases). V lost 2 bases and J 1 base, leaving 5 bases between the germline ends. Germline CDR1 reads SGHNT; CDR2 reads YYREEE (reference sequence). The CDR3 extends over 13 amino acids. This CDR3 reads CASSFRGTDTQYF. CDR3 DNA: TGTGCCAGCAGCTTCAGGGGCACAGATACGCAGTATTTT.

CDR3 bases: TGCGCCAGCAGCCAAGATCGAGGACTAGCGGGGGGGCTACAAGAGACCCAGTACTTC. Protein product: CASSQDRGLAGGLQETQYF. The chain employs TRBV4-3 and TRBJ2-5, with 15 nucleotides matching TRBD2. This CDR3 has 19 residues. Germline V lookup: CDR1 LGHNA, CDR2 YSLEER. V lost 0 bases to trimming and J lost 2 bases; unmatched junction nucleotides: 7.

The chain couples TRBV4-3 to TRBJ2-6, with no clear D. The CDR3 has 19 residues. The V and J ends lost 3 bases and 0 bases respectively, with 18 bases between them. Germline values: CDR1 LGHNA, CDR2 YSLEER. The CDR3, as DNA: TGCGCCAGCAGCCATTTTCCCATCCGACTCATCTCTGGGGCCAACGTCCTGACTTTC. Its translation: CASSHFPIRLISGANVLTF.

The chain carries TRBV5-6 and TRBJ2-1; possibly TRBD1 for D (6 bases). In germline, CDR1 is SGHDT, CDR2 YYEEEE. The CDR3 runs 16 residues. V was clipped by 3 bases and J by 3 bases, with 16 bases between them. The CDR3 sequence is CASSSPGGDIYNEQFF. The CDR3 coding sequence is TGTGCCAGCAGCTCTCCCGGTGGGGACATCTACAATGAGCAGTTCTTC.

This clone was detected a few times. This chain joins TRBV5-1 and TRBJ2-5; TRBD1 matches 8 bases. CDR3 length equals 13 residues. The germline V gene encodes CDR1 SGHRS and CDR2 YFSETQ. J gave up 5 bases and V 3 bases, and 3 bases lay outside the gene matches. CDR3 nucleotides: TGCGCCAGCAGCTGGACAGGGTTGGAGACCCAGTACTTC. It yields the protein CASSWTGLETQYF.

The V and J genes are TRBV2 and TRBJ1-2, with 11 nucleotides matching TRBD1. With V trimmed by 5 bases and J by 8 bases, 13 bases remained unmatched. The V gene's germline CDR1 is SNHLY and CDR2 FYNNEI. There are 16 residues in the CDR3. Here the CDR3 DNA reads TGTGCCAGCAGTCAGGGACAGGGGGTTCCTTCTAGAGGCTACACCTTC. This sequence encodes CASSQGQGVPSRGYTF.

This chain connects TRBV2 to TRBJ2-3, with 8 bases lining up with TRBD1. The CDR3 totals 16 residues. With 6 bases clipped from V and 3 bases from J, the junction kept 11 bases outside the gene matches. Germline lookup yields CDR1 SNHLY and CDR2 FYNNEI. The CDR3 spells CASSETWTGSTDTQYF. CDR3 coding DNA: TGTGCCAGCAGCGAGACTTGGACAGGGTCGACAGATACGCAGTATTTT.

J is TRBJ1-1 and V is TRBV9, with D hard to call. Trimming removed 8 bases from V and 7 bases from J, with 12 bases in between. CDR3 length: 11 residues. The germline V gene has CDR1 SGDLS and CDR2 YYNGEE. This CDR3 reads CASEGDNEAFF. In nucleotides, the CDR3 is TGTGCCAGTGAGGGTGATAATGAAGCTTTCTTT.

The genes are TRBV7-9 and TRBJ1-5; D call uncertain. Trimming shortened V by 1 base and J by 0 bases, and 4 bases separated the two germline ends. The CDR3 is 14 amino acids. CDR1 and CDR2 from the germline V gene are SEHNR and FQNEAQ (reference sequence). CDR3 amino acids: CASSLGASNQPQHF. DNA of the CDR3: TGTGCCAGCAGCTTAGGCGCTAGCAATCAGCCCCAGCATTTT.

The sample holds a few counts of this clone. J is TRBJ2-7 and V is TRBV2, with TRBD1 identical over 7 bases. Per germline, CDR1 SNHLY and CDR2 FYNNEI. V lost 6 bases, J lost 4 bases, and 3 bases stayed unmatched. This CDR3 region has 12 residues. This CDR3 is CASRRQGYEQYF. CDR3 bases: TGTGCCAGCAGACGACAGGGATACGAGCAGTACTTC. Full variable domain (missing parts from reference TRBV2 and TRBJ2-7): EPEVTQTPSHQVTQMGQEVILRCVPISNHLYFYWYRQILGQKVEFLVSFYNNEISEKSEIFDDQFSVERPDGSNFTLKIRSTKLEDSAMYFCASRRQGYEQYFGPGTRLTVT.

This chain links TRBV4-1 with TRBJ1-2, with D hard to call. This CDR3 has 13 residues. From germline, CDR1 is MGHRA and CDR2 YSYEKL. Deletions cut 0 bases from V and 1 base from J, with 3 bases between. CDR3: CASSQDLNYGYTF. The CDR3 DNA sequence: TGCGCCAGCAGCCAAGACCTTAACTATGGCTACACCTTC.

J is TRBJ2-3 and V is TRBV7-2; D uncertain. With 6 bases removed from V and 5 bases from J, the gap between germline ends came to 12 bases. The CDR3 extends over 13 amino acids. Germline V CDR1 and CDR2: SGHTA, FQGNSA. This CDR3 is CASRFTPGDTQYF. The CDR3 DNA reads TGTGCCAGCAGATTCACGCCGGGAGATACGCAGTATTTT.

The V gene is TRBV9, the J gene TRBJ2-3; 7 bases agree with TRBD2. Trimming cost V 6 bases and J 4 bases; bases outside gene matches: 11. Germline loops: CDR1 SGDLS, CDR2 YYNGEE. The CDR3 consists of 15 residues. CDR3 nucleotides: TGTGCCAGCACCCCCAGCGGGGCTGTCGCAGATACGCAGTATTTT. Protein sequence: CASTPSGAVADTQYF. Looking up the rest from reference TRBV9 and TRBJ2-3 gives the full variable domain: DSGVTQTPKHLITATGQRVTLRCSPRSGDLSVYWYQQSLDQGLQFLIQYYNGEERAKGNILERFSAQQFPDLHSELNLSSLELGDSALYFCASTPSGAVADTQYFGPGTRLTVL.

The chain combines TRBV9 with TRBJ2-5, with 7 bases matching TRBD1. The J call could be wrong; TRBJ2-7 is a better fit for the DNA end. The CDR3 totals 16 residues. CDR1 and CDR2 from the germline V gene are SGDLS and YYNGEE. The CDR3 DNA reads TGTGCCAGCAGCGTAGCCGGGACAGCAGACTCCTACGAGCAGTACTTC. Translated, it gives CASSVAGTADSYEQYF.

The chain uses TRBV27 and TRBJ2-1; D is uncertain. The V gene lost 3 bases and the J gene lost 7 bases, with 13 bases spanning the gap. This CDR3 spans 14 amino acids. Germline CDR1 and CDR2: MNHEY and SMNVEV (reference sequence). CDR3 DNA sequence: TGTGCCAGCAGTTTCGAGACACCCTTGAATGAGCAGTTCTTC. It encodes CASSFETPLNEQFF.

J is TRBJ2-7 and V is TRBV5-1; TRBD2 aligns across 9 bases. The J segment lost 2 bases and the V segment lost 3 bases, leaving 3 bases of the junction unmatched. CDR1 is SGHRS, CDR2 YFSETQ, per germline. The CDR3 totals 14 residues. CDR3: CASSSASGAYEQYF. CDR3 DNA sequence: TGCGCCAGCAGCTCGGCTAGCGGGGCCTACGAGCAGTACTTC.

This clone occurred a few times. This sequence joins TRBV15 and TRBJ2-1, with TRBD2 as a possible D gene (5 bases). V was cut by 4 bases and J by 9 bases, with 10 bases left in between. This CDR3 has 12 amino acids. Germline V gene sequence: CDR1 LNHNV, CDR2 YYDKDF (reference sequence). This chain's CDR3 is CATSTERAEQFF. The CDR3 DNA sequence: TGTGCCACCAGCACAGAGAGGGCTGAGCAGTTCTTC. Full variable domain (missing parts from reference TRBV15 and TRBJ2-1): DAMVIQNPRYQVTQFGKPVTLSCSQTLNHNVMYWYQQKSSQAPKLLFHYYDKDFNNEADTPDNFQSRRPNTSFCFLDIRSPGLGDTAMYLCATSTERAEQFFGPGTRLTVL.

The gene calls are TRBV7-8 and TRBJ1-5; D not certain. V lost 2 bases and J lost 2, with 7 bases in between. CDR3 length: 14 amino acids. Germline V gene data show CDR1 as SGHVS and CDR2 as FQNEAQ. The CDR3 reads CASSLREGNQPQHF. CDR3 coding DNA: TGTGCCAGCAGCTTACGGGAGGGCAATCAGCCCCAGCATTTT.

The chain recombines TRBV6-5 with TRBJ2-2; TRBD2 agrees at 7 bases. The CDR3 consists of 16 residues. The J segment lost 3 bases and the V segment lost 2 bases, leaving 6 bases of the junction unmatched. CDR1 MNHEY and CDR2 SVGAGI come from the germline V gene. The DNA of the CDR3 is TGTGCCAGCAGTTACGGCGGGAGTTTGGACACCGGGGAGCTGTTTTTT. This sequence encodes CASSYGGSLDTGELFF.

The V and J genes are TRBV9 and TRBJ2-3; 8 bases are shared with TRBD2. CDR1 is SGDLS and CDR2 is YYNGEE in the germline V gene. The CDR3 has 16 amino acids. The trim removed 4 bases at V and 2 bases at J, leaving 9 bases unmatched. CDR3 in amino acids: CASSSPSGSATDTQYF. DNA for the CDR3: TGTGCCAGCAGCTCCCCGAGCGGGAGCGCCACAGATACGCAGTATTTT.